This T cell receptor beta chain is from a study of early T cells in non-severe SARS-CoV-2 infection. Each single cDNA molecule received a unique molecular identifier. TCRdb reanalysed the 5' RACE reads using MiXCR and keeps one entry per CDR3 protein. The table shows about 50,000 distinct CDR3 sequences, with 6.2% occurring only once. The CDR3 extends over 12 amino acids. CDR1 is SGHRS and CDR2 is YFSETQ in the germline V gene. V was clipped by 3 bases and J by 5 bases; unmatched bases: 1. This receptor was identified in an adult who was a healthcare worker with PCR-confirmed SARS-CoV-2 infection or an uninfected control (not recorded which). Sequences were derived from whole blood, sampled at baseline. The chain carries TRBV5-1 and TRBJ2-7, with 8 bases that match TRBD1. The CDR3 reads CASSSTGDEQYF. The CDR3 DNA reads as TGCGCCAGCAGCTCGACAGGGGACGAGCAGTACTTC.